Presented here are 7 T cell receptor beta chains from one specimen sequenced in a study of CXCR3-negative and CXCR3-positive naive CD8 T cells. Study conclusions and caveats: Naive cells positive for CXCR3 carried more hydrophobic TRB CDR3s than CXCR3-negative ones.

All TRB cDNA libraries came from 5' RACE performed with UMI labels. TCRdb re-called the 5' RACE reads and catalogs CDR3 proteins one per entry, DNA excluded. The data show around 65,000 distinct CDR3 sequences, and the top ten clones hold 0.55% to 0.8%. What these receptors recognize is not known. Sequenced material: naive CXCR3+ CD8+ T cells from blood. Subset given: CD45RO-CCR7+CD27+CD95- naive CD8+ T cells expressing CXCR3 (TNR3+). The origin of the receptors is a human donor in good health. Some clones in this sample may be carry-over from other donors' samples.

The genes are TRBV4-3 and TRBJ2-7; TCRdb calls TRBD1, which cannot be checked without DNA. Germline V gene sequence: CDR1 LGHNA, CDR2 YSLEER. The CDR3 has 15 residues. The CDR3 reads CASSPQTGINYEQYF.

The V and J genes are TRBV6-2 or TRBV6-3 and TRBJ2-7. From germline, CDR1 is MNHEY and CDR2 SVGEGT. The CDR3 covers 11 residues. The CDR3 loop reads CASSRTYEQYF.

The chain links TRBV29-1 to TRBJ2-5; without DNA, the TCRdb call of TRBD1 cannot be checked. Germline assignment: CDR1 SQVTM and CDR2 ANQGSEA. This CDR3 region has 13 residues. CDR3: CSGQGGGDETQYF. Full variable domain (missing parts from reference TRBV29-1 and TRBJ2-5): SAVISQKPSRDICQRGTSLTIQCQVDSQVTMMFWYRQQPGQSLTLIATANQGSEATYESGFVIDKFPISRPNLTFSTLTVSNMSPEDSSIYLCSGQGGGDETQYFGPGTRLLVL.

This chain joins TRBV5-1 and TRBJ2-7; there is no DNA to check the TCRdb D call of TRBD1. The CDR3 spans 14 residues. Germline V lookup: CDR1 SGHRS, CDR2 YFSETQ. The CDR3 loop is CASSFSGQSYEQYF.

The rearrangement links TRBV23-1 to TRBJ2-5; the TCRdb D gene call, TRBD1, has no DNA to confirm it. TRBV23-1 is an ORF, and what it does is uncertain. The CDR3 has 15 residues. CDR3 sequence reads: CASKEGGTGIETQYF.

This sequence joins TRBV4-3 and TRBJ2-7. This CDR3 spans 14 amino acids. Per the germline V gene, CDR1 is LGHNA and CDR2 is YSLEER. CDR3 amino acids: CASSQVAGSYEQYF.

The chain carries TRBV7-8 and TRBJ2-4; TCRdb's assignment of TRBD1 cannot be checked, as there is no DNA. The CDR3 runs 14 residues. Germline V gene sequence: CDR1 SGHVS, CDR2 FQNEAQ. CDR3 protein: CASSLVETAGIQYF.